This entry concerns a single TCR beta chain. Antigen specificity is unknown. The CDR3 extends 3 residues past the end of the read, so its final part is completed from the germline J gene. This CDR3 is built from 12 residues. The V gene lost 4 bases and the J gene lost 7 bases, with 9 bases spanning the gap. Germline assignment: CDR1 SGHNT and CDR2 YYREEE (reference sequence). All donors had a single incident cervical HPV16 infection, not prevalent. This sample is part of a study of T cells in women clearing cervical HPV infection. Across the study: Case blood drawn at lesion detection; control blood after infection cleared. Study-wide points: TRBV6-7 abundance was lower in cases than controls (0.11% versus 0.16%). Richness differences could reflect unmeasured T-cell content per sample.

Method: immunoSEQ multiplex PCR; TCRdb's copy keeps in-frame clones and lacks some. Its clone listing holds 9,000 to 15,000 clones. The clonotype originates from a woman aged 18-70 years with a cervical HPV16 infection that either progressed to CIN3+ or cleared (not recorded which). Sequenced input: blood buffy coat. The V call is TRBV5-4, the J call TRBJ1-5, with a possible D match to TRBD1 (5 bases). CDR3 loop: CASSQRGQPQHF. The CDR3 bases that were read are TGTGCCAGCAGCCAGAGGGGACAGCCC.